Given below is one T cell receptor beta chain in context. Antigen specificity is unknown. This record belongs to a study of cytotoxic CD8 clonotypes in ibrutinib-treated CLL. Whole-study context: Some 25 partial and 2 complete responses; at median approximately 68 months, about 14 remitted, approximately 12 progressed.

General observations from the study: Against age-matched healthy donors, baseline clonality ran higher and tracked circulating CD8+ T-cell counts. There were few public clonotypes, and on treatment they contracted or stayed stable.

Frozen-stored PBMCs produced approximately 2 micrograms of genomic DNA for TCR beta libraries. The repertoire was sequenced with immunoSEQ multiplex PCR; TCRdb's copy has only in-frame clones and lacks some. The repertoire holds 200,000 to 250,000 clones, with approximately 75% as singletons. V was pared by 4 bases and J by 3 bases, with 5 bases of the junction left unmatched. Germline CDR1 and CDR2: SGHNT and YYREEE (reference sequence). CDR3 length: 15 residues. The sequence was collected from a human donor with chronic lymphocytic leukemia. The chain joins TRBV5-4 to TRBJ2-1; 9 bases match TRBD2. This specimen consisted of PBMCs, obtained after 12 months of ibrutinib treatment. As DNA, the CDR3 is TGTGCCAGCAGCAGGACTAGCGCGGGCTACAATGAGCAGTTCTTC. This translates into CASSRTSAGYNEQFF.